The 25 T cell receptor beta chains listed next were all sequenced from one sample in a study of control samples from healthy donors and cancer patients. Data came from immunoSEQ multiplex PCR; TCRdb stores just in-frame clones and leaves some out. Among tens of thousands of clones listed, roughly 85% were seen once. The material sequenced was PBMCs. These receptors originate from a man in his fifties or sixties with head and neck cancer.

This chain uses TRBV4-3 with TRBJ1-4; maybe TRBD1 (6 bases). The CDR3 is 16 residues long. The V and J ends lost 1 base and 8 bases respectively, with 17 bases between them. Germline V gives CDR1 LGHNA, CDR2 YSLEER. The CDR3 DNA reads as TGCGCCAGCAGCCAAGTTCGTACAGGGTCGGGGGAAAAACTGTTTTTT. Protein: CASSQVRTGSGEKLFF.

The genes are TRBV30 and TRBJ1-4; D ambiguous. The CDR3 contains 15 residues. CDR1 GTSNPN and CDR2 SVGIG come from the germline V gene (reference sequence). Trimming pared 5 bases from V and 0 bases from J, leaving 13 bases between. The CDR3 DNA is TGTGCCTGGGCTCAGGACTTTGCAACTAATGAAAAACTGTTTTTT. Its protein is CAWAQDFATNEKLFF. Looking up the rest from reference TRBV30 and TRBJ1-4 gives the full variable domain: SQTIHQWPATLVQPVGSPLSLECTVEGTSNPNLYWYRQAAGRGLQLLFYSVGIGQISSEVPQNLSASRPQDRQFILSSKKLLLSDSGFYLCAWAQDFATNEKLFFGSGTQLSVL.

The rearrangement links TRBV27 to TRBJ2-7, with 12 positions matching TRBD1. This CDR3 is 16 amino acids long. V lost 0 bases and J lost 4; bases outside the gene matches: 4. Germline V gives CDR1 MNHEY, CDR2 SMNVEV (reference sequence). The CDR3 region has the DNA TGTGCCAGCAGTTTATCCGGGACAGGGGGCTGGTACGAGCAGTACTTC. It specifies CASSLSGTGGWYEQYF.

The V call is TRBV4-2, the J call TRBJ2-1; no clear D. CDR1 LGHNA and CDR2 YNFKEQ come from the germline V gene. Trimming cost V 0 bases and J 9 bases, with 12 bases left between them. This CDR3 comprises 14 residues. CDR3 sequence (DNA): TGTGCCAGCAGCCAAGATCAAGGAGTGGGTGAGCAGTTCTTC. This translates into CASSQDQGVGEQFF.

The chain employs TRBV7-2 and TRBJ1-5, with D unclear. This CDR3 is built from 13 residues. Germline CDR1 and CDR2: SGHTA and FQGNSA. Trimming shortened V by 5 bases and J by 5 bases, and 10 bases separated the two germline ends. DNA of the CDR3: TGTGCCAGCAGCCGGGGTCCGGATCAGCCCCAGCATTTT. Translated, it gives CASSRGPDQPQHF.

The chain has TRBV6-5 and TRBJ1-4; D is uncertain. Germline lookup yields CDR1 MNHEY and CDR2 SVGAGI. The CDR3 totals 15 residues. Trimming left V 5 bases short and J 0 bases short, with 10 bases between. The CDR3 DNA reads TGTGCCAGCAGTCGTACAGTTGCAACTAATGAAAAACTGTTTTTT. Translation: CASSRTVATNEKLFF.

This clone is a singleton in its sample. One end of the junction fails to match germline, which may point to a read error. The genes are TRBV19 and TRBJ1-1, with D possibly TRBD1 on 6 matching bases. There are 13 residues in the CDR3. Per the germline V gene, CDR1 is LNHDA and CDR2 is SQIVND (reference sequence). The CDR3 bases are TGTGCCAGTAGTCCCACAGGGAACGCTGAAGCTTTCTTT. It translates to CASSPTGNAEAFF. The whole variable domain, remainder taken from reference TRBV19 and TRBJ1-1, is DGGITQSPKYLFRKEGQNVTLSCEQNLNHDAMYWYRQDPGQGLRLIYYSQIVNDFQKGDIAEGYSVSREKKESFPLTVTSAQKNPTAFYLCASSPTGNAEAFFGQGTRLTVV.

The CDR3 sequence is CASSGLAGESGANVLTF. CDR3 DNA: TGTGCCAGCAGCGGGCTAGCGGGAGAATCAGGGGCCAACGTCCTGACTTTC. The gene calls are TRBV7-3 and TRBJ2-6; TRBD2 matches 10 bases. The V gene's germline CDR1 is SGHTA and CDR2 FQGTGA. The CDR3 consists of 17 residues. V dropped 5 bases and J dropped 4; count of bases not matched to a gene: 8.

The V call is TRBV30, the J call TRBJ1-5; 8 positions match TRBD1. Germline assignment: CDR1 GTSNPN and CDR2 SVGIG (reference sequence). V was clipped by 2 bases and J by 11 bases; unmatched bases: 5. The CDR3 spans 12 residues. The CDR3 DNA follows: TGTGCCTGGAGTAAGACAGGGGTGGCCCAGCATTTT. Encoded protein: CAWSKTGVAQHF.

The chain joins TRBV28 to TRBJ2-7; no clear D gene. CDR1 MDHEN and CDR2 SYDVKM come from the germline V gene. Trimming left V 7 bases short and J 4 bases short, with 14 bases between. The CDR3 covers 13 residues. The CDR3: CASTGQAPYEQYF. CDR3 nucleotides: TGTGCCAGCACAGGCCAGGCCCCTTACGAGCAGTACTTC.

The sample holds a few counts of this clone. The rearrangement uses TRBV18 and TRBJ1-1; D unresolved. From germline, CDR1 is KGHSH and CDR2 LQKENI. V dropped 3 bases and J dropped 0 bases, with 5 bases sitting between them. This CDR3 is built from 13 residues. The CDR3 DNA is TGTGCCAGCTCACCGACGGTGAACACTGAAGCTTTCTTT. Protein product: CASSPTVNTEAFF. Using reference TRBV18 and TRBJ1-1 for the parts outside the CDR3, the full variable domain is NAGVMQNPRHLVRRRGQEARLRCSPMKGHSHVYWYRQLPEEGLKFMVYLQKENIIDESGMPKERFSAEFPKEGPSILRIQQVVRGDSAAYFCASSPTVNTEAFFGQGTRLTVV.

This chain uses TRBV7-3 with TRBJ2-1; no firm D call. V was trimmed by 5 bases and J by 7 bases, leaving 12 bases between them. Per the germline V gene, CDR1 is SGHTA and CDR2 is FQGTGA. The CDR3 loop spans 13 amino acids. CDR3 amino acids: CASSPLTGNEQFF. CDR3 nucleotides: TGTGCCAGCAGCCCCCTCACCGGTAATGAGCAGTTCTTC.

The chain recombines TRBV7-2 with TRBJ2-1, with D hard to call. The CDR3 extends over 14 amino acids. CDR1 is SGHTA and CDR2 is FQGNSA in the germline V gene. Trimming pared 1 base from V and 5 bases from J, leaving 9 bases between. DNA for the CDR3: TGTGCCAGCAGCTTAGTGGCGGCGAACAATGAGCAGTTCTTC. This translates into CASSLVAANNEQFF.

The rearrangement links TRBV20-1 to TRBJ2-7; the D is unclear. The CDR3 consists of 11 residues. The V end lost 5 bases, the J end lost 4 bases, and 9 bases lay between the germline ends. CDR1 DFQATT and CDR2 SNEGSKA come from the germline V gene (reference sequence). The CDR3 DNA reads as TGCAGTGCTCCCCGATGGTACGAGCAGTACTTC. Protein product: CSAPRWYEQYF.

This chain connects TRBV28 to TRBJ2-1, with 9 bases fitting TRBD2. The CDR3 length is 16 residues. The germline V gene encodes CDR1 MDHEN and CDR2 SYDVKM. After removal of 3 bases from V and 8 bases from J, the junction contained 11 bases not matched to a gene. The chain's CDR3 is CASSFSGLAGGDEQFF. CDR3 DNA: TGTGCCAGCAGTTTTTCGGGACTAGCCGGGGGCGATGAGCAGTTCTTC.

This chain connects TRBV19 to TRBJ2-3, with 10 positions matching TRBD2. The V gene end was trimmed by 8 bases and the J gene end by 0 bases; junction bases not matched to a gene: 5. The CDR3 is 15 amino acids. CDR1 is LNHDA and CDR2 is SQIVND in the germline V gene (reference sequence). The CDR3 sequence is CASGELAGSTDTQYF. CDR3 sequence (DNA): TGTGCCAGTGGCGAACTAGCGGGAAGCACAGATACGCAGTATTTT.

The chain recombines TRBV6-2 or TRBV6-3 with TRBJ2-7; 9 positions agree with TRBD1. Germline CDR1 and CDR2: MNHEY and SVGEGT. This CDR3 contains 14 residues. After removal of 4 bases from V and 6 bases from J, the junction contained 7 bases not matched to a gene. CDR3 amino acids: CASSWGTGLSEQYF. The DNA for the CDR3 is TGTGCCAGCAGTTGGGGGACAGGGCTGAGCGAGCAGTACTTC.

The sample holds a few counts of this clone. This chain's CDR3 is CASSLAVNSNQPQHF. DNA for the CDR3: TGTGCCAGCAGCTTAGCCGTGAATAGCAATCAGCCCCAGCATTTT. The V gene is TRBV7-8, the J gene TRBJ1-5; D is uncertain. Germline V lookup: CDR1 SGHVS, CDR2 FQNEAQ. The CDR3 spans 15 residues. Deletions cut 0 bases from V and 0 bases from J, with 6 bases between.

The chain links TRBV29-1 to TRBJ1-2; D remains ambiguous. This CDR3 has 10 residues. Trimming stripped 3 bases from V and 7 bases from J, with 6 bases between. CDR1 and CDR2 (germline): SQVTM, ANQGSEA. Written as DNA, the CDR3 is TGCAGCGTTGACGACATTGGCTACACCTTC. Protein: CSVDDIGYTF.

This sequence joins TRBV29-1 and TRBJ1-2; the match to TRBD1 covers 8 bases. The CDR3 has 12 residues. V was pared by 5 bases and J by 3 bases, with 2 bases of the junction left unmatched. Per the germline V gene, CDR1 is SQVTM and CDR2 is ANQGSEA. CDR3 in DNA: TGCAGCGTTAAGACAGGGGACTATGGCTACACCTTC. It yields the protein CSVKTGDYGYTF.

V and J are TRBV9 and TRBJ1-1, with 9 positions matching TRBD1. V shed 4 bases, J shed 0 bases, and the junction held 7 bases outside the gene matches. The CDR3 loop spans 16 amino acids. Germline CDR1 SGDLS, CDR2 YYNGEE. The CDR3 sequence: CASSPPGTGLNTEAFF. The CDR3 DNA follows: TGTGCCAGCAGCCCCCCCGGGACAGGGCTGAACACTGAAGCTTTCTTT. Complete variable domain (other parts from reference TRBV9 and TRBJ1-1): DSGVTQTPKHLITATGQRVTLRCSPRSGDLSVYWYQQSLDQGLQFLIQYYNGEERAKGNILERFSAQQFPDLHSELNLSSLELGDSALYFCASSPPGTGLNTEAFFGQGTRLTVV.

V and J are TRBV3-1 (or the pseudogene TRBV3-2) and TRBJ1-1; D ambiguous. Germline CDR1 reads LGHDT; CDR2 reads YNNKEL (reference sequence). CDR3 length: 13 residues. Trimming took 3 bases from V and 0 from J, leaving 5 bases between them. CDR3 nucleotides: TGTGCCAGCAGCCACCTCATGAACACTGAAGCTTTCTTT. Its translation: CASSHLMNTEAFF.

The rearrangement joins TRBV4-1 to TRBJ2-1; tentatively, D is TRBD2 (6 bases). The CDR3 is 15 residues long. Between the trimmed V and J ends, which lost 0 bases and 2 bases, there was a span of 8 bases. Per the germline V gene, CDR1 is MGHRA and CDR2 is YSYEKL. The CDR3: CASSQDGGTYNEQFF. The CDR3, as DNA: TGCGCCAGCAGCCAAGATGGGGGGACCTACAATGAGCAGTTCTTC.

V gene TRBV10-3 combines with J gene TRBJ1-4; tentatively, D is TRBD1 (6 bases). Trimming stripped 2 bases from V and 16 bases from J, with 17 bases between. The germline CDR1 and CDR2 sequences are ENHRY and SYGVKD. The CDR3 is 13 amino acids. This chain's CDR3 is CAISELLMGGEFF. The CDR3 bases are TGTGCCATCAGTGAGCTCCTTATGGGGGGCGAGTTTTTT.

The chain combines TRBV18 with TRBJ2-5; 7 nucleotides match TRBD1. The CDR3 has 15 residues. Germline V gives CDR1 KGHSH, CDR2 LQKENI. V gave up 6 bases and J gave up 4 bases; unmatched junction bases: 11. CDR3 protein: CASSPGTAASETQYF. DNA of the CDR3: TGTGCCAGCTCCCCCGGGACAGCGGCATCAGAGACCCAGTACTTC.